A selection of T cell receptor beta chains follows, all from one sample in a study of T cells in Graves' hyperthyroidism and ophthalmopathy. TCRdb redid the calling of the multiplex PCR reads with MiXCR, one entry per CDR3 protein. The repertoire includes a few hundred thousand distinct CDR3 sequences, approximately 16% of them detected once, and around 3.5% sits in the top ten. The material sequenced was blood. The receptor source for this set is a woman aged 40 to 55 with Graves' ophthalmopathy. CDR3s include the opening cysteine and the closing phenylalanine or tryptophan. The order of the fields is J gene, D gene, V gene, clone size, CDR3 DNA, CDR3 protein. The D gene is left open where the match is weak. Clone size is not always given. Where it is, it says once, few, many or a class for expanded clones.

>TRBJ2-3|.|TRBV5-1|few
TGCGCCAGCAGCTTGGAAGGCCACGGCCCTTTTTCTAGCACAGATACGCAGTATTTT
CASSLEGHGPFSSTDTQYF
>TRBJ2-7|.|TRBV20-1|.
TGCAGTGTGGGTCTTGACGAGCAGTACTTC
CSVGLDEQYF
>TRBJ1-2|.|TRBV30|few
TGTGCCTGGAGTGCTGGGATTCCTAACTATGGCTACACCTTC
CAWSAGIPNYGYTF
>TRBJ1-6|.|TRBV20-1|.
TGCAGTGCTAGCCCTACCGTAACGTCACCCCTCCACTTT
CSASPTVTSPLHF
>TRBJ2-3|.|TRBV14|.
TGTGCCAGCAGCCCTTGGAGGAGAGGAGATACGCAGTATTTT
CASSPWRRGDTQYF
>TRBJ2-7|TRBD2|TRBV3-1|many
TGTGCCAGCAGCCAAAGGACTAGCGTCACCTACGAGCAGTACTTC
CASSQRTSVTYEQYF
>TRBJ2-2|TRBD1|TRBV3-1|.
TGTGCCAGCAGCCATGGGACAGCCACCGGGGAGCTGTTTTTT
CASSHGTATGELFF
>TRBJ2-3|TRBD2|TRBV6-1|many
TGTGCCAGCAGTTCCCGACTAGCGGGAGGGCCAGGCACAGATACGCAGTATTTT
CASSSRLAGGPGTDTQYF
>TRBJ1-4|.|TRBV12-3/TRBV12-4|many
TGTGCCAGCAGGCGACAGTCAACTAATGAAAAACTGTTTTTT
CASRRQSTNEKLFF
>TRBJ1-1|.|TRBV18|many
TGTGCCAGCTCACCACAGGGGAGGACTGAAGCTTTCTTT
CASSPQGRTEAFF
>TRBJ1-5|.|TRBV28|.
TGTGCCAGCAGTTTATTTTCCGGACTCCTTTATAGCAATCAGCCCCAGCATTTT
CASSLFSGLLYSNQPQHF
>TRBJ2-7|.|TRBV30|.
TGTGCCTGGAGTTCAGGGATCTCATCCTACGAGCAGTACTTC
CAWSSGISSYEQYF
>TRBJ2-5|.|TRBV18|many
TGTGCCAGCTCACCCCAGAGGGGTGAGACCCAGTACTTC
CASSPQRGETQYF
>TRBJ1-1|TRBD1|TRBV6-1|few
TGTGCCAGCAAAGGACAGGTTTTGAACACTGAAGCTTTCTTT
CASKGQVLNTEAFF
>TRBJ1-1|.|TRBV2|many
TGTGCCAGCAGTGATCAGGGCACTGAAGCTTTCTTT
CASSDQGTEAFF
>TRBJ2-7|.|TRBV7-9|many
TGTGCCAGCAGCCGACTAGCCTACGAGCAGTACTTC
CASSRLAYEQYF
>TRBJ2-7|TRBD1|TRBV6-1|many
TGTGCCAGCAGAGGAACAGGGACAGGGGACCACGAGCAGTACTTC
CASRGTGTGDHEQYF
>TRBJ2-7|.|TRBV29-1|.
TGCAGCGTTCAATGGGGTTCGTCCTACGAGCAGTACTTC
CSVQWGSSYEQYF
>TRBJ1-5|.|TRBV30|many
TGTGCCTGGAGTGTACCAGGGGACGGCAATCAGCCCCAGCATTTT
CAWSVPGDGNQPQHF
>TRBJ2-7|.|TRBV30|many
TGTGCCGGGGGGAGGGGGGCGAACGAGCAGTACTTC
CAGGRGANEQYF
>TRBJ1-2|.|TRBV28|.
TGTGCCAGCAGCGGGCCCAGGGGCTCCTATGGCTACACCTTC
CASSGPRGSYGYTF
>TRBJ2-5|.|TRBV29-1|few
TGCAGCACCCGACAGACGAACCAAGAGACCCAGTACTTC
CSTRQTNQETQYF
>TRBJ1-1|.|TRBV29-1|.
TGCAGCGTCGGCAGGGTAATGGAGACTGAAGCTTTCTTT
CSVGRVMETEAFF
>TRBJ2-5|.|TRBV12-3/TRBV12-4|many
TGTGCCAGCAGTTTACCCCAGGGGGGGCAAGAGACCCAGTACTTC
CASSLPQGGQETQYF
>TRBJ1-1|TRBD1|TRBV5-1|.
TGCGCCAGCAGCGTACTACAGGGGGGAAACACTGAAGCTTTCTTT
CASSVLQGGNTEAFF
>TRBJ2-2|.|TRBV6-5|many
TGTGCCAGCAGTTACTCGAGAGCAGGGCGGGGTACCGGGGAGCTGTTTTTT
CASSYSRAGRGTGELFF
>TRBJ2-1|.|TRBV29-1|many
TGCAGCGTTGTAGCGGTAGGGGCTGAGCAGTTCTTC
CSVVAVGAEQFF
>TRBJ2-3|TRBD2|TRBV12-3/TRBV12-4|many
TGTGCCAGCAGCCTGGGACTAGGAGATACGCAGTATTTT
CASSLGLGDTQYF
>TRBJ2-1|.|TRBV12-3/TRBV12-4|many
TGTGCCAGCAGCCACCCTCCCGAGCAGTTCTTC
CASSHPPEQFF
>TRBJ2-7|TRBD1|TRBV10-3|few
TGTGCCATCAATTCCCGGGACAGAACCTACGAGCAGTACTTC
CAINSRDRTYEQYF
>TRBJ1-1|TRBD1|TRBV7-2|many
TGTGCCAGCAGCTTAGGACAGGGTGGAGGGACTGAAGCTTTCTTT
CASSLGQGGGTEAFF
>TRBJ1-2|.|TRBV16|few
TGTGCCAGCAGCCAGGGGACACTCTATGGCTACACCTTC
CASSQGTLYGYTF
>TRBJ2-1|.|TRBV5-1|few
TGCGCCAGCAGCTTGGATAGTAGCCCCTACAATGAGCAGTTCTTC
CASSLDSSPYNEQFF
>TRBJ2-5|TRBD2|TRBV6-1|.
TGTGCCAGCAGTGGTGGATCGGGGGGTGGGGAGACCCAGTACTTC
CASSGGSGGGETQYF
>TRBJ2-5|TRBD2|TRBV7-9|many
TGTGCCAGCAGCGGACTAGCGGGGGGGCCACGTTCGGAGGAGACCCAGTACTTC
CASSGLAGGPRSEETQYF
>TRBJ2-6|.|TRBV10-2|once
TGCGCCAGCAGTGGGGGGGGCCTGGGCTCTGGGGCCAACGTCCTGACTTTC
CASSGGGLGSGANVLTF
>TRBJ1-4|.|TRBV7-2|few
TGTGCCAGCAGCTTGCGTTCCGCGGCTAATGAAAAACTGTTTTTT
CASSLRSAANEKLFF
>TRBJ2-3|TRBD2|TRBV9|.
TGTGCCAGCAGCGTAGAGGGACTAGGGGGGAACACAGATACGCAGTATTTT
CASSVEGLGGNTDTQYF
>TRBJ1-1|.|TRBV12-3/TRBV12-4|few
TGTGCCAGCAGTTTCGGGACCGTGGTGGACACTGAAGCTTTCTTT
CASSFGTVVDTEAFF
>TRBJ2-7|TRBD2|TRBV2|many
TGTGCCAGCCAGACTAGCGGGATGGGCGAGCAGTACTTC
CASQTSGMGEQYF
>TRBJ2-3|.|TRBV5-1|many
TGCGCCAGCAGCTCCGAGCGGTACCCAGATACGCAGTATTTT
CASSSERYPDTQYF
>TRBJ1-5|TRBD1|TRBV10-3|.
TGTGCCATCAGGGATGGGACAGGGGAGGATCAGCCCCAGCATTTT
CAIRDGTGEDQPQHF
>TRBJ2-5|TRBD1|TRBV18|many
TGTGCCAGCTCAGAAGGACAGGGGCAAGAGACCCAGTACTTC
CASSEGQGQETQYF
>TRBJ2-3|.|TRBV11-2|many
TGTGCCAGCAGCTCTGGGGGGACATCAATCACAGATACGCAGTATTTT
CASSSGGTSITDTQYF
>TRBJ2-1|.|TRBV2|many
TGTGCCAGCAGTGAACCCCCCCGGGGGATTAGCGACAATGAGCAGTTCTTC
CASSEPPRGISDNEQFF
>TRBJ1-1|TRBD1|TRBV6-1|.
TGTGCCAGCAATCTGGACAGGGCTGCTGAAGCTTTCTTT
CASNLDRAAEAFF
>TRBJ2-5|TRBD2|TRBV12-3/TRBV12-4|many
TGTGCCAGCAGTCAGACTAGCGGGGGGCGCGAGACCCAGTACTTC
CASSQTSGGRETQYF
>TRBJ1-1|.|TRBV19|few
TGTGCCAGTAGTATTGGGGGAGGAAGCACTGAAGCTTTCTTT
CASSIGGGSTEAFF
>TRBJ2-3|TRBD1|TRBV5-1|few
TGCGCCAGCAGCCTAGGGACAGGGATCCGCACAGATACGCAGTATTTT
CASSLGTGIRTDTQYF
>TRBJ2-7|TRBD1|TRBV4-1|.
TGCGCCAGCAGCCAAGAAAGAGGGGGACAGGGCGTTTCCTACGAGCAGTACTTC
CASSQERGGQGVSYEQYF
>TRBJ2-7|TRBD1|TRBV4-1|.
TGCGCCAGCAGCCAAGAACAGGGGGAGTCCTACGAGCAGTACTTC
CASSQEQGESYEQYF
>TRBJ1-4|TRBD1|TRBV7-8|many
TGTGCCAGCAGCTTAAGGGCGACAGGGCCTTTTGAAAAACTGTTTTTT
CASSLRATGPFEKLFF
>TRBJ2-1|TRBD2|TRBV27|once
TGTGCCGGCAGTTCCCGGGTAGCGGGAGTTATCTACGATGAGCAGTTCTTC
CAGSSRVAGVIYDEQFF
>TRBJ2-3|TRBD2|TRBV20-1|.
TGCAGTGCTAGGTCCCCAGGAGTAACTAGCGGGGACACAGATACGCAGTATTTT
CSARSPGVTSGDTDTQYF
>TRBJ2-5|.|TRBV20-1|.
TGCAGTGCTATCCCCGTTGGTAGCGACAAGACCCAGTACTTC
CSAIPVGSDKTQYF
>TRBJ2-1|TRBD2|TRBV28|many
TGTGCCACCTGGACTAGCGGGATCCCGAGCTCCTACAATGAGCAGTTCTTC
CATWTSGIPSSYNEQFF